This passage covers 23 T cell receptor beta chains from one sample sequenced in a study of response to subunit inactivated influenza vaccine. TCRdb processed the RT-PCR reads anew with MiXCR; each CDR3 protein has one entry. The sample lists fewer than 600,000 distinct CDR3 sequences, roughly 7.9% occurring once. Here the sequenced sample was PBMCs from blood, taken roughly 24 months after vaccination. The receptor source for this set is a man aged 50-75 years who received an inactivated influenza vaccine.

The chain is built from TRBV20-1 and TRBJ2-3; 13 bases map to TRBD2. The CDR3 sequence is 15 residues long. CDR1 is DFQATT and CDR2 is SNEGSKA in the germline V gene (reference sequence). Trimming removed 6 bases from V and 2 bases from J; junction bases left unmatched: 5. CDR3 nucleotide sequence: TGCAGTGCCCCTGGACTAGCGGGGGACACAGATACGCAGTATTTT. This codes for CSAPGLAGDTDTQYF.

This clonotype was recorded a few times. The chain is built from TRBV6-2 or TRBV6-3 and TRBJ1-4; D might be TRBD1 (5 bases). V was cut by 6 bases and J by 4 bases, with 15 bases left in between. Germline CDR1 reads MNHEY; CDR2 reads SVGEGT. CDR3 length equals 15 residues. The CDR3 reads CASSYRDGINEKLFF. The CDR3 DNA reads TGTGCCAGCAGCTACCGGGACGGGATTAATGAAAAACTGTTTTTT.

This clonotype was picked up a small number of times. The chain has TRBV5-1 and TRBJ1-2; weak D call: TRBD1 (6 bases). The V end lost 0 bases, the J end lost 5 bases, and 11 bases lay between the germline ends. The CDR3 is made up of 14 amino acids. CDR1 is SGHRS and CDR2 is YFSETQ in the germline V gene. DNA of the CDR3: TGCGCCAGCAGCTTGGGGACAGCCCAGTATGGCTACACCTTC. Translating it yields CASSLGTAQYGYTF.

This clonotype was found many times. This rearrangement joins TRBV29-1 to TRBJ1-1; 7 bases line up with TRBD1. V shed 4 bases and J 5 bases; nucleotides not matched to a gene: 10. Per the germline V gene, CDR1 is SQVTM and CDR2 is ANQGSEA. The length of the CDR3 is 14 residues. Here the CDR3 reads CSVGRQGIMTEAFF. DNA of the CDR3: TGCAGCGTTGGACGACAGGGAATAATGACTGAAGCTTTCTTT.

This clonotype has more than one count but fewer than ten. V is TRBV6-1 and J is TRBJ2-7; tentatively, D is TRBD2 (5 bases). This CDR3 is built from 15 residues. Germline CDR1 reads MNHNS; CDR2 reads SASEGT. Deletions cut 2 bases from V and 7 bases from J, with 18 bases between. The CDR3 DNA reads TGTGCCAGCAGTGAATCATCACCAGGTTCGGGGGAGCAGTACTTC. It yields the protein CASSESSPGSGEQYF.

Many counts were recorded for this clonotype. The chain uses TRBV6-2 or TRBV6-3 and TRBJ2-7, with D perhaps given as TRBD1 or TRBD2 (6 bases each). V lost 7 bases, J lost 2 bases, and 15 bases lay in between. Germline lookup yields CDR1 MNHEY and CDR2 SVGEGT. This CDR3 is built from 14 residues. The CDR3 DNA follows: TGTGCCAGCACCTCAAGGGGGGCAACCTACGAGCAGTACTTC. Its translation is CASTSRGATYEQYF.

The sample holds many counts of this clonotype. V usage is TRBV6-1 and J usage is TRBJ2-5, with a weak D call TRBD2 (5 bases). Germline loops: CDR1 MNHNS, CDR2 SASEGT. CDR3 length: 14 amino acids. V lost 6 bases to trimming and J lost 4 bases, with 15 bases between them. CDR3 bases: TGTGCCAGCAGCTGGGTCCCTCGGGGAGAGACCCAGTACTTC. It encodes CASSWVPRGETQYF.

This clonotype was detected only a few times. The chain carries TRBV28 and TRBJ2-5; D is perhaps TRBD2 (5 bases). V was clipped by 6 bases and J by 3 bases, with 11 bases between them. CDR3 size: 13 residues. The V gene's germline CDR1 is MDHEN and CDR2 SYDVKM. The CDR3 nucleotides are TGTGCCAGCAGGACTACAGATAAAGAGACCCAGTACTTC. Amino acids: CASRTTDKETQYF.

This clonotype has at least ten counts. The chain couples TRBV5-1 to TRBJ2-2; 7 bases align to TRBD1. V was pared by 4 bases and J by 1 base, with 4 bases of the junction left unmatched. Germline V gene data show CDR1 as SGHRS and CDR2 as YFSETQ. The length of the CDR3 is 15 residues. The CDR3 DNA reads TGCGCCAGCAGCCCCAGACAGGGGAACACCGGGGAGCTGTTTTTT. Translated, it gives CASSPRQGNTGELFF.

This rearrangement joins TRBV19 to TRBJ1-2; D uncertain. CDR1 and CDR2 (germline): LNHDA, SQIVND (reference sequence). The CDR3 is 17 amino acids. The germline V and J ends were trimmed by 4 bases and 1 base, with 19 bases remaining between them. The CDR3 coding sequence is TGTGCCAGTAGTAGAAACGGTGCAACGCGCGTTAACTATGGCTACACCTTC. The encoded protein is CASSRNGATRVNYGYTF.

This clonotype was seen repeatedly, ten times or more. V is TRBV5-1 and J is TRBJ1-4, with a possible D match to TRBD1 (6 bases). Germline V gives CDR1 SGHRS, CDR2 YFSETQ. CDR3 length: 15 residues. Between the trimmed V and J ends, which lost 4 bases and 4 bases, there was a span of 14 bases. The DNA for the CDR3 is TGCGCCAGCAGCAAAGACGGACAGATTAATGAAAAACTGTTTTTT. It is translated as CASSKDGQINEKLFF.

This clonotype has at least ten counts. The genes are TRBV5-1 and TRBJ1-6; D not resolved. The ends were cut back, 7 bases at V and 5 bases at J, with 10 bases in the middle. The CDR3 is 13 residues long. Germline V gene data show CDR1 as SGHRS and CDR2 as YFSETQ. This chain's CDR3 is CASGLGNNSPLHF. CDR3 bases: TGCGCCAGCGGGTTGGGAAATAATTCACCCCTCCACTTT.

There are a few counts of this clonotype. The chain recombines TRBV7-2 with TRBJ2-7; 9 bases fit TRBD1. Germline lookup yields CDR1 SGHTA and CDR2 FQGNSA. The CDR3 has 16 residues. J gave up 4 bases and V 5 bases, and 12 bases lay outside the gene matches. The CDR3 protein is CASSPQMRQGVYEQYF. CDR3 nucleotides: TGTGCCAGCAGCCCACAAATGAGACAGGGGGTGTACGAGCAGTACTTC.

The chain has TRBV20-1 and TRBJ2-5; a weak D match, TRBD1 (6 bases). Between the trimmed V and J ends, which lost 0 bases and 4 bases, there was a span of 12 bases. Germline V gene lookup returns CDR1 DFQATT and CDR2 SNEGSKA (reference sequence). The CDR3 spans 14 residues. CDR3 nucleotide sequence: TGCAGTGCTAGAGATAATGTCAGGGGAGAGACCCAGTACTTC. This codes for CSARDNVRGETQYF.

V and J are TRBV20-1 and TRBJ1-5, with D possibly TRBD1 on 6 matching bases. The V and J ends lost 3 bases and 4 bases respectively, with 16 bases between them. Looked up from germline, CDR1 is DFQATT and CDR2 is SNEGSKA (reference sequence). The CDR3 covers 15 residues. The CDR3 loop is CSASDVGHPNQPQHF. CDR3 nucleotides: TGCAGTGCTAGTGATGTGGGACACCCGAATCAGCCCCAGCATTTT.

The sample holds many counts of this clonotype. This chain joins TRBV7-9 and TRBJ2-1; D may be TRBD2 (5 bases). CDR1 SEHNR and CDR2 FQNEAQ come from the germline V gene (reference sequence). This CDR3 spans 15 amino acids. V was shortened by 2 bases and J by 6 bases, with 14 bases between the two germline ends. The CDR3 region has the DNA TGTGCCAGCAGCTTATTGTCGGGGTTTCGCAATGAGCAGTTCTTC. Protein: CASSLLSGFRNEQFF.

This clonotype was detected ten times or more. CDR3 protein: CSASSGSSYEQYF. The CDR3 DNA is TGCAGCGCCAGTAGCGGGAGCTCCTACGAGCAGTACTTC. V gene TRBV29-1 combines with J gene TRBJ2-7; the match to TRBD2 covers 9 bases. This CDR3 has 13 residues. The germline V gene has CDR1 SQVTM and CDR2 ANQGSEA. The V gene end was trimmed by 7 bases and the J gene end by 0 bases; junction bases not matched to a gene: 4.

The genes are TRBV7-2 and TRBJ1-1, with D possibly matching TRBD1 (6 bases). V was clipped by 4 bases and J by 1 base, with 13 bases between them. The CDR3 is 15 amino acids. Germline V CDR1 and CDR2: SGHTA, FQGNSA. Here the CDR3 DNA reads TGTGCCAGCAGCTCTTGGGGGGGGCAGAACACTGAAGCTTTCTTT. Protein product: CASSSWGGQNTEAFF.

The V and J genes are TRBV4-1 and TRBJ1-1; TRBD1 aligns across 7 bases. V lost 4 bases to trimming and J lost 5 bases; unmatched junction nucleotides: 10. There are 15 residues in the CDR3. Germline loops: CDR1 MGHRA, CDR2 YSYEKL. The CDR3 DNA reads TGCGCCAGCAGCCGATTTCAGGGGGACGGTACTGAAGCTTTCTTT. Its translation is CASSRFQGDGTEAFF.

This clonotype was counted many times. The V and J genes are TRBV7-2 and TRBJ2-3; D may be TRBD2 (7 bases). Germline CDR1 reads SGHTA; CDR2 reads FQGNSA. The CDR3 length is 16 residues. Trimming cost V 3 bases and J 3 bases, with 16 bases left between them. This chain's CDR3 is CASSFLGGAETDTQYF. In DNA form, the CDR3 reads TGTGCCAGCAGCTTTCTAGGGGGGGCCGAGACAGATACGCAGTATTTT.

The chain is built from TRBV20-1 and TRBJ2-1; no firm D call. CDR1 is DFQATT, CDR2 SNEGSKA, per germline (reference sequence). The CDR3 sequence is 15 residues long. V gave up 1 base and J gave up 2 bases, with 12 bases separating them. The CDR3 DNA is TGCAGTGCTAGAGTTGAAGTATCCCCCTACAATGAGCAGTTCTTC. Translated, it gives CSARVEVSPYNEQFF.

The chain uses TRBV4-1 and TRBJ2-7; no clear D. The CDR3 runs to 16 residues. V lost 0 bases, J lost 0 bases, and 12 bases lay in between. Germline V gene data show CDR1 as MGHRA and CDR2 as YSYEKL. CDR3 DNA sequence: TGCGCCAGCAGCCAAGAGCCCAACTGGTCCTCCTACGAGCAGTACTTC. This encodes CASSQEPNWSSYEQYF.

This clonotype has a handful of counts. At one end, the junction sequence differs from germline, possibly due to a read error. The genes are TRBV28 and TRBJ2-7; the D is unclear. The CDR3 extends over 15 amino acids. The V gene's germline CDR1 is MDHEN and CDR2 SYDVKM. CDR3 amino acids: CATSLIGQRAYEQYF. In DNA form, the CDR3 reads TGTGCCACCAGTCTCATCGGGCAACGGGCCTACGAGCAGTACTTC.